A single sample gave rise to the 17 T cell receptor beta chains below, sequenced in a study of blood T cell repertoires in COVID-19. Generated by immunoSEQ multiplex PCR, the TCRdb table keeps only in-frame clones and is missing some. The profile shows 75,000 to 90,000 clones, around 91% of them singletons. Sequencing used peripheral blood. The receptors originated from a woman aged 45-65 years in a cohort sampled during active COVID-19.

The chain is built from TRBV11-2 and TRBJ2-3; D gene ambiguous. The CDR3 has 14 amino acids. The V end was cut by 1 base, the J end by 7 bases, with 12 bases between. The germline CDR1 and CDR2 sequences are SGHAT and FQNNGV. CDR3 sequence: CASSLGPGSNTQYF. CDR3 DNA sequence: TGTGCCAGCAGCTTAGGTCCGGGTTCGAATACGCAGTATTTT.

This sequence joins TRBV28 and TRBJ2-1; D is uncertain. From germline, CDR1 is MDHEN and CDR2 SYDVKM. The CDR3 is 14 amino acids. V lost 7 bases and J 1 base, leaving 11 bases between the germline ends. The DNA of the CDR3 is TGTGCCAGCACCAGCAGGTATTCCTACAATGAGCAGTTCTTC. It specifies CASTSRYSYNEQFF.

CDR3 sequence: CASSPPTSGRNEQFF. DNA of the CDR3: TGTGCCAGTAGTCCACCGACTAGCGGGCGCAATGAGCAGTTCTTC. V is TRBV19 and J is TRBJ2-1; 10 bases map to TRBD2. CDR3 size: 15 residues. The germline V gene has CDR1 LNHDA and CDR2 SQIVND (reference sequence). Germline trimming cut 5 bases from V and 6 bases from J; bases unmatched to any gene: 7.

The chain links TRBV6-5 to TRBJ1-3, with unresolved D. CDR3 size: 13 residues. The germline V gene encodes CDR1 MNHEY and CDR2 SVGAGI. V was cut by 6 bases and J by 0 bases, with 6 bases left in between. CDR3: CASRTDSGNTIYF. The CDR3 DNA is TGTGCCAGCAGGACTGACTCTGGAAACACCATATATTTT.

For this clone: Germline and junction disagree at one end, which may indicate a read error. The chain uses TRBV3-1 (or the pseudogene TRBV3-2) and TRBJ2-5, with 8 bases lining up with TRBD1. This CDR3 comprises 11 residues. Germline V gene lookup returns CDR1 LGHDT and CDR2 YNNKEL (reference sequence). For the CDR3, the DNA is TGTGCCAGCAGCCACTTGGGACAGGTTGACTTC. Translation: CASSHLGQVDF.

CDR3 in DNA: TGCGCCAGCAGCCCAGCCGGACAGGGTGGCACTGAAGCTTTCTTT. Its protein product is CASSPAGQGGTEAFF. This rearrangement joins TRBV5-1 to TRBJ1-1, with 8 bases lining up with TRBD1. Trimming removed 4 bases from V and 4 bases from J; junction bases left unmatched: 9. The CDR3 consists of 15 residues. The germline V gene encodes CDR1 SGHRS and CDR2 YFSETQ. The variable domain in full, completed from reference TRBV5-1 and TRBJ1-1, reads KAGVTQTPRYLIKTRGQQVTLSCSPISGHRSVSWYQQTPGQGLQFLFEYFSETQRNKGNFPGRFSGRQFSNSRSEMNVSTLELGDSALYLCASSPAGQGGTEAFFGQGTRLTVV.

J is TRBJ2-5 and V is TRBV18; D gene ambiguous. The CDR3 consists of 13 residues. The germline gives CDR1 KGHSH, CDR2 LQKENI. Deletions cut 2 bases from V and 1 base from J, with 5 bases between. The CDR3 nucleotides are TGTGCCAGCTCACCAGTCGGCCAAGAGACCCAGTACTTC. Translation gives CASSPVGQETQYF. Looking up the rest from reference TRBV18 and TRBJ2-5 gives the full variable domain: NAGVMQNPRHLVRRRGQEARLRCSPMKGHSHVYWYRQLPEEGLKFMVYLQKENIIDESGMPKERFSAEFPKEGPSILRIQQVVRGDSAAYFCASSPVGQETQYFGPGTRLLVL.

The chain joins TRBV19 to TRBJ2-7; 7 nucleotides agree with TRBD2. The CDR3 consists of 14 residues. The V and J ends lost 2 bases and 5 bases, in that order; junction bases with no gene match: 6. Germline CDR1 LNHDA, CDR2 SQIVND (reference sequence). CDR3 nucleotides: TGTGCCAGTAGTATAAGGCGGGAGCGCCACGAGCAGTACTTC. Its translation is CASSIRRERHEQYF.

The chain has TRBV19 and TRBJ2-1; tentatively, D is TRBD2 (6 bases). The germline V gene has CDR1 LNHDA and CDR2 SQIVND (reference sequence). The V and J ends lost 9 bases and 5 bases respectively, with 11 bases between them. The CDR3 loop spans 12 amino acids. CDR3 residues: CASRLENNEQFF. The DNA for the CDR3 is TGTGCCAGCAGACTAGAGAACAATGAGCAGTTCTTC. Variable domain in full (rest from reference TRBV19 and TRBJ2-1): DGGITQSPKYLFRKEGQNVTLSCEQNLNHDAMYWYRQDPGQGLRLIYYSQIVNDFQKGDIAEGYSVSREKKESFPLTVTSAQKNPTAFYLCASRLENNEQFFGPGTRLTVL.

The V and J genes are TRBV9 and TRBJ2-1; 7 nucleotides line up with TRBD1. The CDR3 is 16 residues long. Germline V gene sequence: CDR1 SGDLS, CDR2 YYNGEE. The V segment lost 3 bases and the J segment 6 bases; nucleotides outside the gene matches: 12. The CDR3 loop is CASSGGVTGDGNEQFF. DNA for the CDR3: TGTGCCAGCAGCGGAGGGGTAACAGGGGACGGCAATGAGCAGTTCTTC.

The V call is TRBV6-5, the J call TRBJ1-1; no reliable D call. CDR1 and CDR2 from the germline V gene are MNHEY and SVGAGI. The CDR3 has 16 residues. V was cut by 2 bases and J by 7 bases, with 20 bases left in between. CDR3 DNA sequence: TGTGCCAGCAGTTACGTTATAAATCCCGAGAACCATGAAGCTTTCTTT. Translating it yields CASSYVINPENHEAFF.

V is TRBV11-2 and J is TRBJ2-7; 9 bases map to TRBD2. J was trimmed by 4 bases and V by 0 bases; bases with no gene match: 7. There are 16 residues in the CDR3. Germline CDR1 SGHAT, CDR2 FQNNGV. CDR3 residues: CASSLEQREAGYEQYF. Here the CDR3 DNA reads TGTGCCAGCAGCTTAGAACAGCGGGAGGCGGGATACGAGCAGTACTTC.

The chain recombines TRBV18 with TRBJ1-5; no definite D call. V dropped 6 bases and J dropped 4 bases, with 13 bases sitting between them. CDR3 length: 14 amino acids. Germline CDR1 and CDR2: KGHSH and LQKENI. In DNA form, the CDR3 reads TGTGCCAGCTCCTCCGGCGCGGGAAATCAGCCCCAGCATTTT. Amino acid sequence: CASSSGAGNQPQHF.

The rearrangement joins TRBV2 to TRBJ1-1; 9 bases align to TRBD1. V lost 6 bases to trimming and J lost 3 bases; unmatched junction nucleotides: 5. Germline V lookup: CDR1 SNHLY, CDR2 FYNNEI. This CDR3 comprises 14 residues. This CDR3 reads CASSPTGGDTEAFF. DNA for the CDR3: TGTGCCAGCAGCCCGACAGGGGGTGACACTGAAGCTTTCTTT.

CDR3 DNA: TGTGCCAGCAGCTCCCAGGGACAGTTTAATGAAAAACTGTTTTTT. As protein: CASSSQGQFNEKLFF. This rearrangement joins TRBV11-2 to TRBJ1-4, with 7 bases fitting TRBD1. From germline, CDR1 is SGHAT and CDR2 FQNNGV. V gave up 4 bases and J gave up 4 bases; unmatched junction bases: 6. This CDR3 has 15 residues.

V and J are TRBV7-9 and TRBJ2-1; 7 bases align to TRBD1. Germline trimming cut 5 bases from V and 8 bases from J; bases unmatched to any gene: 15. Germline V gene data show CDR1 as SEHNR and CDR2 as FQNEAQ (reference sequence). CDR3 length: 16 amino acids. CDR3 coding DNA: TGTGCCAGCAGCACTCAGACCTCCACAGGGGTCGATGAGCAGTTCTTC. Residues: CASSTQTSTGVDEQFF.

The chain uses TRBV27 and TRBJ2-7, with 8 bases identical to TRBD1. CDR1 is MNHEY, CDR2 SMNVEV, per germline (reference sequence). J was trimmed by 5 bases and V by 2 bases; bases with no gene match: 32. The CDR3 totals 23 residues. The CDR3 region is CASSLPQGALQRTAQRGKHEQYF. The CDR3 bases are TGTGCCAGCAGTTTACCTCAGGGGGCCCTCCAAAGGACGGCTCAGCGCGGTAAGCACGAGCAGTACTTC.